This T cell receptor beta chain was found in a study of shared clonotypes between healthy human individuals (dated by TCRdb to the early 2020s). Notes on the research overall: A few men and a couple of women, aged 18 to 49 years, made up the cohort. For each donor, CD4 naive and CD4 memory were each run on three plates, CD8 naive on two plates, and CD8 memory on one plate. Between about 0.9 and 9 billion PBMCs per donor were obtained by leukapheresis. Blood TCR repertoires of five healthy adults were deeply sequenced to estimate repertoire size and the extent of clonotype sharing between individuals. To increase sequencing depth and limit assay-specific biases, different laboratories used diverse techniques to prepare libraries and sequence TCR repertoires.

CD8 naive samples were obtained by positive selection for CCR7 among CD45RO-negative cells, yielding a CD45RA+CCR7+ population from which TemRA cells were excluded. The donors were healthy, HIV-negative adults who had no recently reported acute infections or vaccinations. Every donor was a Caucasian adult residing in Nashville, Tennessee, USA. Blood was collected by leukapheresis, and PBMCs were isolated by Ficoll-Histopaque density gradient centrifugation and then cryopreserved in liquid nitrogen vapor phase. Analytical flow cytometry was used to check the purity and quantity of every magnetically sorted T cell population. Genomic DNA was isolated from each sorted fraction and quantified by UV absorbance on a Nanodrop 2000c. As for this clone: Its recognized antigen is unknown. No base qualities exist here, and no much larger clone lies one base off it.

Using the deep immunoSEQ assay, TCR CDR3 regions were amplified from genomic DNA by multiplex PCR. For each cell subset, the extracted genomic DNA was distributed evenly across all wells of several immunoSEQ 96-well plates, and each plate served as one replicate. For sorted subsets, 200 ng of genomic DNA, equivalent to 25,000 to 30,000 T cell genomes, went into each replicate PCR. Purified libraries were quantified with a Qubit 3.0 fluorometer, sized on a Bioanalyzer 2100, and re-quantified with the KAPA Library Quantification kit. Each immunoSEQ 96-well plate was sequenced on its own single-read 150-cycle Illumina NextSeq 550 flow cell. Concerning the study's data processing: Because the immunoSEQ output held only junctional sequences and lacked quality scores, the filtering could not match the filtering applied to full-length reads. Sequences were annotated with PyIR, a Python wrapper for IgBLAST v1.9, and V/J genes and CDR3 were assigned using IMGT germline references. Any read was removed if the V/J assignment was weak (E-value above 1e-6), the CDR3 was missing, or the read contained stop codons, out-of-frame junctions, or ambiguous translated residues. V3J clonotypes were defined by identical inferred V gene, J gene, and CDR3 amino acid sequence. Percentage overlap between repertoires was calculated by dividing the number of shared unique clonotypes by the size of the smaller repertoire. Repertoire richness was assessed with RTK rarefaction, the Chao1 estimator, and Recon v2.1 estimates of unobserved clonotypes. Generation probabilities were computed with OLGA for all TCRbeta clonotypes obtained by the gDNA method from a few donors. In its TCRdb copy, this immuneACCESS table keeps in-frame sequences only and misses some clones. Where compared with another copy, unresolved V genes explain less than half of these, and the others have no known cause. The V and J calls and the clone size are those of that table, but D and trimming were determined from the DNA. The sample contains some 2 million clones, about 94% of them found a single time. 0.85% to 1.3% of the sample is taken by the ten largest.

Results and caveats for the whole study, not just this receptor: Higher generation probabilities were observed for clonotypes shared by all four sorted-subset donors than for non-shared clonotypes. Pairwise subsampling indicated that sequencing depth was expected to affect the degree of clonotype sharing among donors. Estimated clonotype richness was generally larger for naive than for memory subsets. The small number of donors limited the genetic and exposure-history diversity represented. Sharing across a few donors was observed for approximately 4.6% of naive CD4, around 3.5% of naive CD8, 2% to 2.5% of memory CD4, and about 0.39% of memory CD8 clonotypes. Incomplete sequencing was indicated by rarefaction of sorted-subset datasets, despite the large sequencing depth. Only blood was sampled, and tissue TCR repertoires likely differ from those in blood.

This receptor was obtained from a man younger than 30 in good health. Material: naive CD8+ T cells sorted from blood. Per the publication, the cell subset or site label means: CD45RA+CCR7+.

CDR3 loop: CASLPDDNYGYTF. The DNA reads TGTGCCAGCTTACCGGACGATAACTATGGCTACACCTTC. The receptor chain draws on TRBV28 and TRBJ1-2, with no confidently assigned D gene. The germline V gene supplies CDR1 MDHEN and CDR2 SYDVKM. At the junction V is shortened by 8 bases and J by 1 base, with 11 bases in between. There are 13 amino acids in the CDR3, from cysteine to phenylalanine inclusive. The DNA shown is the 39-base CDR3, in frame from base 1.